This entry features one TCR beta chain sequence. One end of the junction fails to match germline, which may point to a read error. Per germline, CDR1 MNHEY and CDR2 SVGAGI. This CDR3 contains 12 residues. This sample was included in a study of beta chain features in type 1 diabetes. Study-wide context: Sorted cells examined across all samples numbered 107,917,701.

Expressed TCRB transcripts got sequenced, as all isolated RNA was reverse transcribed. The method was immunoSEQ multiplex PCR; TCRdb's version includes in-frame clones alone and lacks a portion of them. This table has around 150,000 clones, 6.5% to 8.5% appearing once. This clonotype originated in a woman under 40 in good health. Sequenced input: central memory CD4+ T cells from blood. The V gene is TRBV6-5, the J gene TRBJ2-3, with D perhaps TRBD2 (6 bases). DNA of the CDR3: TGTGCCAGCAGTTACTCCCCCACGGACTACAAATTT. Amino acids: CASSYSPTDYKF.